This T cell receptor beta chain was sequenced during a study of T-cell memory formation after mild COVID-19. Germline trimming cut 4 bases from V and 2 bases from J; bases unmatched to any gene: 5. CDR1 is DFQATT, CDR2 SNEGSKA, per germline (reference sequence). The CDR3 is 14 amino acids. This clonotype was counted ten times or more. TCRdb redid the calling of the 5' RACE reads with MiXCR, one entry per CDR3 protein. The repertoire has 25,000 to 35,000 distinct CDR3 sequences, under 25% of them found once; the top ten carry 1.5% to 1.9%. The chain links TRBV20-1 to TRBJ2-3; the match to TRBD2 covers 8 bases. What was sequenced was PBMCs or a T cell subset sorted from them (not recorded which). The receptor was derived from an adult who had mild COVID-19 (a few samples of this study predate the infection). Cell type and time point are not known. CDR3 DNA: TGCAGTGCTAAAATAGCGGGGATCACAGATACGCAGTATTTT. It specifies CSAKIAGITDTQYF.